Shown below are 9 T cell receptor beta chains from a single sample sequenced in a study of blood T cell repertoires in COVID-19. Sequenced by immunoSEQ multiplex PCR; TCRdb stores in-frame clones only, minus some. The repertoire includes roughly 500,000 clones, 80% to 90% of them detected once, and about 3% sits in the top ten. Sequenced: peripheral blood. These receptors were collected from a human donor in a cohort sampled during active COVID-19.

V is TRBV6-4 and J is TRBJ2-1; 12 nucleotides line up with TRBD2. The CDR3 is 15 amino acids. CDR1 and CDR2 from the germline V gene are MRHNA and SNTAGT. The V and J ends lost 6 bases and 8 bases, in that order; junction bases with no gene match: 8. CDR3 amino acids: CASSALAGGFDEQFF. In nucleotides, the CDR3 is TGTGCCAGCAGCGCTCTAGCGGGAGGGTTCGATGAGCAGTTCTTC.

CDR3 loop: CASSPLGGAGANVLTF. The CDR3 bases are TGTGCCAGCTCACCACTAGGGGGCGCTGGGGCCAACGTCCTGACTTTC. This chain connects TRBV18 to TRBJ2-6, with 7 bases fitting TRBD1. The CDR3 spans 16 residues. CDR1 is KGHSH and CDR2 is LQKENI in the germline V gene. V was clipped by 1 base and J by 2 bases; unmatched bases: 2.

Notes on this clone: Distinct nucleotide sequences in the sample also encode this CDR3. V gene TRBV30 combines with J gene TRBJ2-7; D gene unclear. The CDR3 spans 12 residues. V shed 1 base and J shed 0 bases, with 4 bases lying between them. Germline loops: CDR1 GTSNPN, CDR2 SVGIG (reference sequence). CDR3 region: CAWSASSYEQYF. The CDR3 DNA reads TGTGCCTGGAGTGCCAGCTCCTACGAGCAGTACTTC. The variable domain in full, with the rest retrieved from reference TRBV30 and TRBJ2-7, is SQTIHQWPATLVQPVGSPLSLECTVEGTSNPNLYWYRQAAGRGLQLLFYSVGIGQISSEVPQNLSASRPQDRQFILSSKKLLLSDSGFYLCAWSASSYEQYFGPGTRLTVT.

The V and J genes are TRBV7-9 and TRBJ2-7; TRBD2 matches 8 bases. The CDR3 length is 12 residues. Germline CDR1 SEHNR, CDR2 FQNEAQ (reference sequence). V was pared by 2 bases and J by 7 bases, with 1 base of the junction left unmatched. The CDR3 nucleotides are TGTGCCAGCAGCTTAACTAGCGGAGAGCAGTACTTC. Protein product: CASSLTSGEQYF.

Comments on this clone: This specimen includes other DNA sequences encoding the same CDR3. The chain uses TRBV6-5 and TRBJ1-1, with D tentatively TRBD1 (5 bases). The germline V gene encodes CDR1 MNHEY and CDR2 SVGAGI. This CDR3 is built from 15 residues. The V end was cut by 1 base, the J end by 4 bases, with 13 bases between. In DNA, the CDR3 is TGTGCCAGCAGTTACTTGGCGGGGGGTGGCACTGAAGCTTTCTTT. It is translated as CASSYLAGGGTEAFF.

The chain uses TRBV19 and TRBJ1-1; D is uncertain. Trimming took off 5 bases at V and 0 bases at J, with 10 bases between the two ends. CDR3 length: 14 amino acids. Germline CDR1 is LNHDA and CDR2 is SQIVND (reference sequence). The DNA for the CDR3 is TGTGCCAGTAGTTTCCAGTACATGAACACTGAAGCTTTCTTT. This codes for CASSFQYMNTEAFF.

The V call is TRBV2, the J call TRBJ2-1; 10 bases fit TRBD2. V shed 9 bases, J shed 5 bases, and the junction held 16 bases outside the gene matches. The CDR3 loop spans 17 amino acids. From germline, CDR1 is SNHLY and CDR2 FYNNEI. The CDR3 DNA reads TGTGCCAGGCAACTTAGACCCGGGACTAGCGATAACAATGAGCAGTTCTTC. Its translation: CARQLRPGTSDNNEQFF.

The rearrangement joins TRBV7-2 to TRBJ1-3, with D hard to call. The germline V gene has CDR1 SGHTA and CDR2 FQGNSA. This CDR3 is built from 13 residues. Trimming pared 2 bases from V and 1 base from J, leaving 3 bases between. The CDR3 loop reads CASSLPSGNTIYF. DNA of the CDR3: TGTGCCAGCAGCTTACCTTCTGGAAACACCATATATTTT.

The chain uses TRBV18 and TRBJ2-7; 7 bases are a match to TRBD1. The CDR3 is 17 amino acids. With 3 bases clipped from V and 5 bases from J, the junction kept 16 bases outside the gene matches. Germline CDR1 reads KGHSH; CDR2 reads LQKENI. The CDR3 is CASSPYRHTGQSDEQYF. DNA for the CDR3: TGTGCCAGCTCACCGTACCGTCATACGGGACAGAGTGACGAGCAGTACTTC. The full variable domain, completed using reference TRBV18 and TRBJ2-7, is NAGVMQNPRHLVRRRGQEARLRCSPMKGHSHVYWYRQLPEEGLKFMVYLQKENIIDESGMPKERFSAEFPKEGPSILRIQQVVRGDSAAYFCASSPYRHTGQSDEQYFGPGTRLTVT.